These 18 T cell receptor beta chains share one sample of origin, sequenced in a study of T cell responses to AZD1222 COVID-19 vaccine. Clones were read by immunoSEQ multiplex PCR, and TCRdb kept only the in-frame ones, dropping some. The table includes about 150,000 clones, about nine tenths detected once. Here the sequenced sample was peripheral blood, taken on day 0 of AZD1222 vaccination. These receptors were collected from an adult in good health.

As DNA, the CDR3 is TGCGCCAGCAGCTTATCAAAGACAGGGATGCCGAACACTGAAGCTTTCTTT. As protein: CASSLSKTGMPNTEAFF. This chain joins TRBV5-1 and TRBJ1-1, with 7 positions matching TRBD1. This CDR3 has 17 residues. CDR1 is SGHRS and CDR2 is YFSETQ in the germline V gene. V lost 2 bases, J lost 1 base, and 11 bases stayed unmatched.

The chain has TRBV30 and TRBJ2-7; 8 bases line up with TRBD1. V was clipped by 3 bases and J by 1 base; unmatched bases: 5. The CDR3 length is 14 residues. Germline CDR1 is GTSNPN and CDR2 is SVGIG (reference sequence). The CDR3 region is CAWRQGVGSYEQYF. The CDR3 DNA sequence: TGTGCCTGGAGACAGGGGGTAGGTTCCTACGAGCAGTACTTC.

This clone was counted a single time. This chain connects TRBV5-6 to TRBJ2-3; D not certain. CDR1 SGHDT and CDR2 YYEEEE come from the germline V gene. The CDR3 consists of 13 residues. With 4 bases removed from V and 3 bases from J, the gap between germline ends came to 9 bases. The CDR3 reads CASSARRTDTQYF. The CDR3 DNA is TGTGCCAGCAGCGCCCGGCGGACAGATACGCAGTATTTT.

For the CDR3, the DNA is TGCGCCAGCAGCTTTGGGGACAGGGGGCGTCAAGAGACCCAGTACTTC. Translating gives CASSFGDRGRQETQYF. The chain couples TRBV5-1 to TRBJ2-5; TRBD1 matches 12 bases. Germline lookup yields CDR1 SGHRS and CDR2 YFSETQ. V was pared by 2 bases and J by 2 bases, with 4 bases of the junction left unmatched. This CDR3 region has 16 residues.

Only a few counts were recorded for this clone. The chain employs TRBV15 and TRBJ1-1; D is possibly TRBD1 (6 bases). The CDR3 consists of 13 residues. Germline CDR1 LNHNV, CDR2 YYDKDF (reference sequence). The V and J ends lost 2 bases and 10 bases respectively, with 14 bases between them. The CDR3 here is CATSRYRDPRAFF. The CDR3 nucleotides are TGTGCCACCAGCAGATACAGGGACCCACGAGCTTTCTTT.

The J gene is TRBJ2-7, the V gene TRBV5-1, with 15 bases lining up with TRBD2. This CDR3 spans 19 amino acids. J gave up 3 bases and V 0 bases, and 10 bases lay outside the gene matches. Germline values: CDR1 SGHRS, CDR2 YFSETQ. CDR3 nucleotides: TGCGCCAGCAGCTTGGGTCCCCTAGGGACTAGCGGGAGGTTCTACGAGCAGTACTTC. Amino acids: CASSLGPLGTSGRFYEQYF.

This clone was recorded a few times. This sequence joins TRBV7-8 and TRBJ1-2; D is possibly TRBD1 (6 bases). With 5 bases removed from V and 7 bases from J, the gap between germline ends came to 20 bases. Germline V lookup: CDR1 SGHVS, CDR2 FQNEAQ. This CDR3 has 15 residues. The CDR3 spells CASSPNRDFYVGYTF. The CDR3, as DNA: TGTGCCAGCAGCCCAAACAGGGATTTCTATGTTGGCTACACCTTC. Full variable domain (missing parts from reference TRBV7-8 and TRBJ1-2): GAGVSQSPRYKVAKRGQDVALRCDPISGHVSLFWYQQALGQGPEFLTYFQNEAQLDKSGLPSDRFFAERPEGSVSTLKIQRTQQEDSAVYLCASSPNRDFYVGYTFGSGTRLTVV.

The rearrangement links TRBV2 to TRBJ2-7, with D tentatively TRBD2 (6 bases). Germline CDR1 SNHLY, CDR2 FYNNEI. The CDR3 has 16 residues. The V gene lost 1 base and the J gene lost 2 bases, with 15 bases spanning the gap. The CDR3 region is CASSEGWTTDPYEQYF. As DNA, the CDR3 is TGTGCCAGCAGTGAAGGTTGGACTACTGACCCCTACGAGCAGTACTTC.

This clone has only a few counts. The gene calls are TRBV9 and TRBJ1-1; D gene ambiguous. Trimming removed 0 bases from V and 4 bases from J, with 4 bases in between. This CDR3 is 12 amino acids long. Germline CDR1 reads SGDLS; CDR2 reads YYNGEE. The CDR3 loop reads CASSVGGTEAFF. Here the CDR3 DNA reads TGTGCCAGCAGCGTAGGGGGCACTGAAGCTTTCTTT.

This sequence joins TRBV12-2 and TRBJ1-5. TRBV12-2 is annotated as a pseudogene. The CDR3 consists of 17 residues. The CDR3 region has the DNA TGTGCAAGTCGCTTAGCGCGGGGCAGGGTTGGCAATCAGCCCCAGCATTTT. It is translated as CASRLARGRVGNQPQHF.

The chain employs TRBV5-5 and TRBJ1-5, with TRBD1 matching 7 bases. V dropped 3 bases and J dropped 4; count of bases not matched to a gene: 7. The CDR3 length is 15 residues. Germline V gene lookup returns CDR1 SGHKS and CDR2 YYEKEE (reference sequence). The DNA of the CDR3 is TGTGCCAGCAGCTCCGGGACAGTTGAGAATCAGCCCCAGCATTTT. This sequence encodes CASSSGTVENQPQHF.

The chain has TRBV19 and TRBJ1-2; TRBD1 aligns across 10 bases. Germline CDR1 reads LNHDA; CDR2 reads SQIVND (reference sequence). This CDR3 has 15 residues. J was trimmed by 3 bases and V by 6 bases; bases with no gene match: 7. The CDR3 DNA is TGTGCCAGTAGGATGACAGGGGGCCTGGACTATGGCTACACCTTC. This translates into CASRMTGGLDYGYTF.

The rearrangement links TRBV5-1 to TRBJ1-2, with D uncertain. V was clipped by 0 bases and J by 8 bases, with 8 bases between them. The CDR3 sequence is 12 residues long. Germline lookup yields CDR1 SGHRS and CDR2 YFSETQ. CDR3 DNA: TGCGCCAGCAGCTTGGATGTGGGAGGCTACACCTTC. The encoded protein is CASSLDVGGYTF. Complete variable domain (other parts from reference TRBV5-1 and TRBJ1-2): KAGVTQTPRYLIKTRGQQVTLSCSPISGHRSVSWYQQTPGQGLQFLFEYFSETQRNKGNFPGRFSGRQFSNSRSEMNVSTLELGDSALYLCASSLDVGGYTFGSGTRLTVV.

The chain carries TRBV2 and TRBJ1-2; weak D call: TRBD1 (5 bases). Germline CDR1 is SNHLY and CDR2 is FYNNEI. The V gene lost 1 base and the J gene lost 3 bases, with 18 bases spanning the gap. The CDR3 sequence is 17 residues long. The CDR3 bases are TGTGCCAGCAGTGAAGACGGCAGGGCCCTCTCCCACTATGGCTACACCTTC. It yields the protein CASSEDGRALSHYGYTF.

This clone is a singleton in its sample. This chain connects TRBV30 to TRBJ1-1; D might be TRBD1 (6 bases). The CDR3 has 15 residues. CDR1 is GTSNPN, CDR2 SVGIG, per germline (reference sequence). V was shortened by 6 bases and J by 3 bases, with 20 bases between the two germline ends. The CDR3: CACTGDKAGYTEAFF. The CDR3 coding sequence is TGTGCCTGCACCGGGGACAAAGCGGGGTACACTGAAGCTTTCTTT.

The chain employs TRBV3-1 (or the pseudogene TRBV3-2) and TRBJ1-1, with 12 bases aligning to TRBD1. Germline-derived CDR1 and CDR2 are LGHDT and YNNKEL (reference sequence). This CDR3 spans 15 amino acids. The V gene end was trimmed by 4 bases and the J gene end by 4 bases; junction bases not matched to a gene: 4. Here the CDR3 DNA reads TGTGCCAGCAGCCGATCGGGACAGGGGGCCACTGAAGCTTTCTTT. Its protein product is CASSRSGQGATEAFF.

The V and J genes are TRBV11-2 and TRBJ2-3; 8 nucleotides align to TRBD2. The germline V gene has CDR1 SGHAT and CDR2 FQNNGV. The J segment lost 4 bases and the V segment lost 2 bases, leaving 5 bases of the junction unmatched. The length of the CDR3 is 15 residues. CDR3 sequence (DNA): TGTGCCAGCAGCTTACCAGGAGCGGGAGCAGATACGCAGTATTTT. It is translated as CASSLPGAGADTQYF.

The chain carries TRBV7-6 and TRBJ2-7; D is perhaps TRBD1 (5 bases). Germline CDR1 and CDR2: SGHVS and FNYEAQ. Trimming removed 4 bases at V and 3 bases at J, with 16 bases between. The CDR3 is 15 amino acids. The CDR3 DNA is TGTGCCAGCAGCTCGCCCCAAGGGCAGGGCTACGAGCAGTACTTC. Translation gives CASSSPQGQGYEQYF.